The sample holds a few counts of the clone carrying this T cell receptor (beta chain). In TCRdb, the 5' RACE reads were re-called with MiXCR into one record per CDR3 protein. The sample lists 25,000 to 40,000 distinct CDR3 sequences; about 24% were seen once. CDR1 is SGHTA and CDR2 is FQGTGA in the germline V gene. CDR3 length: 17 residues. The V segment lost 5 bases and the J segment 0 bases; nucleotides outside the gene matches: 11. Sequencing input: memory CD4+ T cells sorted from blood. Subset reported: memory CD4+ T cells, CD4+CD45RO+CD25-. The chain is built from TRBV7-3 and TRBJ1-2; 8 bases fit TRBD1. The sequence came from a female donor with breast cancer. CDR3 loop: CASSPGTGGLANYGYTF. DNA for the CDR3: TGTGCCAGCAGCCCAGGGACAGGTGGATTGGCTAACTATGGCTACACCTTC.